This T cell receptor (beta chain) was identified in a study of blood T cell repertoires in COVID-19. Study-level information: Researchers got acute and convalescent COVID-19 samples from the United States, Italy and Spain. The analysed material was cDNA or gDNA that came from T cells, B-cell-depleted T cells, or PBMCs.

Cohort placement rested on clinical history that participants reported themselves. Germline V CDR1 and CDR2: SGHRS, YFSETQ. Between the trimmed V and J ends, which lost 8 bases and 2 bases, there was a span of 19 bases. CDR3 size: 15 residues. Per the original methods: Researchers report that nucleated cell counts were estimated from reference gene primer amplification. Only in-frame clones appear in the TCRdb table, and some are missing; sequencing was by immunoSEQ multiplex PCR. The V and J calls and clone size are taken from that table; D and trimming were inferred from the DNA. The sample contains some 200,000 clones, 70% to 85% of which appear only once.

Sequences were obtained from PBMCs or T cells enriched from blood (not recorded which). The receptor's source is a woman in her fifties or sixties with acute COVID-19. V is TRBV5-1 and J is TRBJ1-1; possibly TRBD1 for D (6 bases). CDR3 protein: CASAGTGISNTEAFF. The CDR3 DNA sequence: TGCGCCAGTGCCGGTACAGGGATATCTAACACTGAAGCTTTCTTT.